Listed here are 20 T cell receptor beta chains from one sample, sequenced in a study of blood T cells in healthy people across ages. With a J-beta primer mix and a sample-barcoded 5' primer, a second PCR ran about 7 to 12 cycles. TCRdb re-analysed the 5' RACE reads in MiXCR, keeping a single row per CDR3 protein. The repertoire has fewer than 900,000 distinct CDR3 sequences, about 42% of them found once; the top ten carry approximately 22%. Sequenced input: blood. Receptors originate from a woman in her sixties in good health.

The genes are TRBV7-2 and TRBJ2-3; TRBD2 matches at 9 bases. The CDR3 loop spans 16 amino acids. The V segment lost 2 bases and the J segment 0 bases; nucleotides outside the gene matches: 3. CDR1 and CDR2 from the germline V gene are SGHTA and FQGNSA. CDR3 region: CASSLYSGRSTDTQYF. CDR3 in DNA: TGTGCCAGCAGCTTATATAGCGGGAGAAGCACAGATACGCAGTATTTT.

The genes are TRBV10-3 and TRBJ1-5; 9 bases fit TRBD1. Losses at the gene ends were 10 bases for V and 1 base for J; bases not matched to a gene: 5. Germline V gives CDR1 ENHRY, CDR2 SYGVKD. The CDR3 is made up of 14 amino acids. DNA for the CDR3: TGTGCCAGCAGGGACAGGGCAAGCAATCAGCCCCAGCATTTT. Amino acid sequence: CASRDRASNQPQHF.

The rearrangement uses TRBV20-1 and TRBJ2-3; D perhaps matches TRBD1 (5 bases). The CDR3 consists of 14 residues. Germline V gives CDR1 DFQATT, CDR2 SNEGSKA (reference sequence). The V end was cut by 2 bases, the J end by 5 bases, with 14 bases between. The CDR3 spells CSARQTQGLDTQYF. The DNA for the CDR3 is TGCAGTGCTAGACAAACCCAGGGATTAGATACGCAGTATTTT.

This clonotype was observed a few times. V usage is TRBV10-3 and J usage is TRBJ2-1; D uncertain. V dropped 7 bases and J dropped 0 bases, with 10 bases sitting between them. This CDR3 is 14 amino acids long. CDR1 and CDR2 (germline): ENHRY, SYGVKD. The CDR3 region is CAIMPATSYNEQFF. The CDR3 DNA is TGTGCCATCATGCCGGCAACCTCCTACAATGAGCAGTTCTTC.

This clonotype was counted ten times or more. This sequence joins TRBV9 and TRBJ2-1; 8 bases are a match to TRBD2. The CDR3 is 18 amino acids. CDR1 SGDLS and CDR2 YYNGEE come from the germline V gene. Trimming removed 2 bases from V and 0 bases from J; junction bases left unmatched: 10. The CDR3 DNA sequence: TGTGCCAGCAGCGTGACCCCCCTGACTAGCGCCTCCTACAATGAGCAGTTCTTC. Translated: CASSVTPLTSASYNEQFF. Drawing the rest from reference TRBV9 and TRBJ2-1, the complete variable domain is DSGVTQTPKHLITATGQRVTLRCSPRSGDLSVYWYQQSLDQGLQFLIQYYNGEERAKGNILERFSAQQFPDLHSELNLSSLELGDSALYFCASSVTPLTSASYNEQFFGPGTRLTVL.

This clonotype was detected many times. The gene calls are TRBV28 and TRBJ2-7, with unresolved D. The CDR3 spans 11 residues. Trimming shortened V by 6 bases and J by 3 bases, and 6 bases separated the two germline ends. Germline CDR1 reads MDHEN; CDR2 reads SYDVKM. The CDR3 region is CASRRLYEQYF. CDR3 nucleotides: TGTGCCAGCAGGCGCCTCTACGAGCAGTACTTC.

This clonotype was observed a few times. The chain is built from TRBV20-1 and TRBJ2-6; D unclear. This CDR3 has 17 amino acids. V lost 6 bases and J 0 bases, leaving 18 bases between the germline ends. Germline V gives CDR1 DFQATT, CDR2 SNEGSKA (reference sequence). The CDR3 region is CSAQVPGRPSGANVLTF. The DNA for the CDR3 is TGCAGTGCCCAAGTGCCAGGTAGGCCCTCTGGGGCCAACGTCCTGACTTTC.

The chain carries TRBV7-3 and TRBJ1-1; D gene uncertain. From germline, CDR1 is SGHTA and CDR2 FQGTGA. The length of the CDR3 is 15 residues. V was cut by 2 bases and J by 10 bases, with 20 bases left in between. Here the CDR3 reads CASSLSAPISRAAFF. CDR3 nucleotide sequence: TGTGCCAGCAGCTTATCGGCCCCCATTTCGAGGGCAGCTTTCTTT.

The chain uses TRBV2 and TRBJ1-5, with TRBD1 matching over 9 bases. The CDR3 spans 14 residues. J lost 5 bases, V lost 7 bases, and 6 bases had no gene match. Germline V gene lookup returns CDR1 SNHLY and CDR2 FYNNEI. Written as DNA, the CDR3 is TGTGCCAGCAACGAGGGACAGGGACATCAGCCCCAGCATTTT. This encodes CASNEGQGHQPQHF.

This clonotype appeared a few times. This rearrangement joins TRBV3-1 to TRBJ2-1; D ambiguous. The CDR3 runs 13 residues. Germline CDR1 is LGHDT and CDR2 is YNNKEL (reference sequence). V lost 5 bases and J lost 6, with 11 bases in between. The CDR3 region has the DNA TGTGCCAGCAGCTCTGACTGGGGCAATGAGCAGTTCTTC. Residues: CASSSDWGNEQFF.

This chain joins TRBV30 and TRBJ2-3; 9 nucleotides line up with TRBD2. The germline gives CDR1 GTSNPN, CDR2 SVGIG (reference sequence). This CDR3 has 14 residues. J lost 1 base, V lost 5 bases, and 4 bases had no gene match. This CDR3 is CAWGVAGGTDTQYF. The CDR3 nucleotides read TGTGCCTGGGGGGTAGCGGGGGGCACAGATACGCAGTATTTT.

CDR3: CASSFGGYGYEQYF. Written as DNA, the CDR3 is TGTGCCAGCAGCTTTGGCGGATATGGGTACGAGCAGTACTTC. The genes are TRBV7-2 and TRBJ2-7, with no clear D. Deletions cut 3 bases from V and 4 bases from J, with 13 bases between. Germline V gene data show CDR1 as SGHTA and CDR2 as FQGNSA. The CDR3 loop spans 14 amino acids.

The V gene is TRBV20-1, the J gene TRBJ1-1, with 10 positions matching TRBD1. Germline CDR1 DFQATT, CDR2 SNEGSKA (reference sequence). The ends lost 4 bases at V and 5 bases at J; junction bases unmatched: 4. The length of the CDR3 is 13 residues. The CDR3 reads CSANDRGRTEAFF. CDR3 coding DNA: TGCAGTGCTAATGACAGGGGGCGAACTGAAGCTTTCTTT.

This clonotype was seen more than once but under ten times. The chain combines TRBV20-1 with TRBJ1-1; the match to TRBD1 covers 7 bases. The CDR3 sequence is 14 residues long. The V segment lost 6 bases and the J segment 3 bases; nucleotides outside the gene matches: 10. From germline, CDR1 is DFQATT and CDR2 SNEGSKA (reference sequence). The CDR3 DNA sequence: TGCAGTGCCAGGGGGGGGAGTGGGGACACTGAAGCTTTCTTT. Amino acid sequence: CSARGGSGDTEAFF.

The chain links TRBV11-2 to TRBJ1-2; possibly TRBD1 for D (6 bases). The V and J ends lost 6 bases and 8 bases respectively, with 13 bases between them. This CDR3 contains 12 residues. Looked up from germline, CDR1 is SGHAT and CDR2 is FQNNGV. The CDR3 is CASREGGRGYTF. The CDR3 DNA reads TGTGCCAGCAGGGAGGGGGGACGCGGCTACACCTTC.

This chain connects TRBV4-2 to TRBJ2-2; D ambiguous. The germline V and J ends were trimmed by 0 bases and 2 bases, with 13 bases remaining between them. This CDR3 spans 17 amino acids. Germline V gene lookup returns CDR1 LGHNA and CDR2 YNFKEQ. CDR3 amino acids: CASSQEKDGLNTGELFF. DNA for the CDR3: TGTGCCAGCAGCCAAGAGAAGGACGGCCTTAACACCGGGGAGCTGTTTTTT.

The chain recombines TRBV28 with TRBJ2-5; 13 nucleotides align to TRBD2. Trimming cost V 5 bases and J 11 bases; bases outside gene matches: 17. This CDR3 has 17 amino acids. Germline-derived CDR1 and CDR2 are MDHEN and SYDVKM. The CDR3 loop reads CASSPRRLAGGGNGQYF. CDR3 coding DNA: TGTGCCAGCAGTCCACGCCGACTAGCGGGAGGAGGCAATGGGCAGTACTTC.

In DNA, the CDR3 is TGTGCCAGCAGCGTAGGGGGCTTTGGGACCTGGGGACTAGCGGGGTCTTCCCCGGGGGAGCTGTTTTTT. Its protein is CASSVGGFGTWGLAGSSPGELFF. The chain has TRBV9 and TRBJ2-2; 13 nucleotides align to TRBD2. After removal of 0 bases from V and 8 bases from J, the junction contained 25 bases not matched to a gene. The CDR3 contains 23 residues. Germline V lookup: CDR1 SGDLS, CDR2 YYNGEE. Filled out from reference TRBV9 and TRBJ2-2, the complete variable domain reads DSGVTQTPKHLITATGQRVTLRCSPRSGDLSVYWYQQSLDQGLQFLIQYYNGEERAKGNILERFSAQQFPDLHSELNLSSLELGDSALYFCASSVGGFGTWGLAGSSPGELFFGEGSRLTVL.

V and J are TRBV28 and TRBJ2-1, with 10 bases that match TRBD2. This CDR3 is 15 amino acids long. CDR1 is MDHEN, CDR2 SYDVKM, per germline. V was clipped by 6 bases and J by 0 bases; unmatched bases: 2. The CDR3 reads CASRGLAASYNEQFF. CDR3 in DNA: TGTGCCAGCAGAGGACTAGCGGCCTCCTACAATGAGCAGTTCTTC.

The rearrangement links TRBV3-1 to TRBJ2-7; D gene unclear. Germline CDR1 LGHDT, CDR2 YNNKEL (reference sequence). Trimming took 1 base from V and 1 from J, leaving 8 bases between them. CDR3 length equals 14 residues. The CDR3 sequence: CASSQVAASYEQYF. The CDR3 DNA reads as TGTGCCAGCAGCCAAGTAGCAGCGTCCTACGAGCAGTACTTC.